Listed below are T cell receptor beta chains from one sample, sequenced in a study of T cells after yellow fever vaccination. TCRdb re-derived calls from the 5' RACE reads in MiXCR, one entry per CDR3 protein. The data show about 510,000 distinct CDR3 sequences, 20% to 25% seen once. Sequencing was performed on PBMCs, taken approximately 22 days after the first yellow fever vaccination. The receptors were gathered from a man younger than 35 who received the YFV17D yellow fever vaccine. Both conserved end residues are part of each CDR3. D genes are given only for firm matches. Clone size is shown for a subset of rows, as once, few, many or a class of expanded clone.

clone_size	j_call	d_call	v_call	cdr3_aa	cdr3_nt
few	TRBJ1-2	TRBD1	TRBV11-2	CASSLDGTGTGAFYGYTF	TGTGCCAGCAGCTTAGATGGGACAGGGACAGGGGCCTTCTATGGCTACACCTTC
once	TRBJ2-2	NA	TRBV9	CASSDFPNTGELFF	TGTGCCAGCTCGGACTTCCCGAACACCGGGGAGCTGTTTTTT
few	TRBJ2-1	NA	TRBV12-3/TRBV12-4	CASSLSEDDYNEQFF	TGTGCCAGCAGTTTATCGGAGGACGATTACAATGAGCAGTTCTTC
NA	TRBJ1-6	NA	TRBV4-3	CASSQGFGVAGDLHSPLHF	TGCGCCAGCAGCCAGGGGTTTGGTGTCGCAGGGGATCTCCATTCACCCCTCCACTTT
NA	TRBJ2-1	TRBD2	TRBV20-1	CSAARGRGGRNEQFF	TGCAGTGCTGCTCGGGGGCGGGGGGGCCGGAATGAGCAGTTCTTC
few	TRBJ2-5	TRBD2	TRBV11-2	CASSLGTRGVFETQYF	TGTGCCAGCAGCTTAGGGACTAGGGGAGTCTTTGAGACCCAGTACTTC
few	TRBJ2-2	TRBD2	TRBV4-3	CASSQRPGLAGSNTGELFF	TGCGCCAGCAGCCAACGGCCGGGACTAGCGGGGTCGAACACCGGGGAGCTGTTTTTT
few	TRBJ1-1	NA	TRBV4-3	CASSQDVQNTEAFF	TGCGCCAGCAGCCAAGACGTGCAGAACACTGAAGCTTTCTTT
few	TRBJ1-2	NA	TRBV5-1	CASSFTRSDGYTF	TGCGCCAGCAGCTTTACCCGGTCTGATGGCTACACCTTC
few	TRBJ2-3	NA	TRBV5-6	CASSRLGRTDTQYF	TGTGCCAGCAGCCGGCTGGGGCGCACAGATACGCAGTATTTT
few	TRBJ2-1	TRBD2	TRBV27	CASKTSGGLVEQFF	TGTGCCAGCAAGACTAGCGGGGGGCTGGTTGAGCAGTTCTTC
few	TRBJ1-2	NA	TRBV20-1	CSARATAGSGYTF	TGCAGTGCTAGAGCCACAGCCGGGAGCGGCTACACCTTC
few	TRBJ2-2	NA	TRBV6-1	CASWDKNTGELFF	TGTGCCAGCTGGGACAAGAACACCGGGGAGCTGTTTTTT
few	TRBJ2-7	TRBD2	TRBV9	CASSVVAGSEQYF	TGTGCCAGCAGCGTAGTAGCGGGGTCCGAGCAGTACTTC
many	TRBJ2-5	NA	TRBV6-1	CASSPMGLETQYF	TGTGCCAGCAGTCCCATGGGGCTTGAGACCCAGTACTTC
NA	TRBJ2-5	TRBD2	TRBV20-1	CSARVPGRGGETQYF	TGCAGTGCTAGAGTTCCAGGGAGGGGCGGAGAGACCCAGTACTTC
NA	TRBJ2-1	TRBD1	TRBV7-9	CASSPGTGGMYNEQFF	TGTGCCAGCAGCCCGGGGACAGGGGGGATGTACAATGAGCAGTTCTTC
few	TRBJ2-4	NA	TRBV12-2	CASRPNRDSSIQYF	TGTGCAAGTCGCCCAAACCGGGACAGTAGCATTCAGTACTTC
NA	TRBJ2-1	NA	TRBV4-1	CASSQAGGVGTELRAYNEQFF	TGCGCCAGCAGCCAAGCGGGCGGGGTGGGAACAGAACTTCGGGCTTACAATGAGCAGTTCTTC
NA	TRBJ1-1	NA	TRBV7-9	CASSLGVGAFF	TGTGCCAGCAGCTTAGGGGTTGGTGCTTTCTTT
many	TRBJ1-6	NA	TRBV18	CASSPRASQTGSPLHF	TGTGCCAGCTCACCACGGGCCTCCCAGACTGGTTCACCCCTCCACTTT
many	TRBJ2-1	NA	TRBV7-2	CASSPGGSSYNEQFF	TGTGCCAGCAGCCCTGGGGGTAGCTCCTACAATGAGCAGTTCTTC
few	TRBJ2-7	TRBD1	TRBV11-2	CASSQRTGQPGEQYF	TGTGCCAGCAGCCAACGTACGGGACAGCCGGGGGAGCAGTACTTC
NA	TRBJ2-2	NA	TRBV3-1	CASSSRDAHTGELFF	TGTGCCAGCAGCAGCCGGGACGCACACACCGGGGAGCTGTTTTTT
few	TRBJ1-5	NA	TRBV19	CASTPFDWQGSNQPQHF	TGTGCCAGCACCCCATTTGATTGGCAGGGAAGCAATCAGCCCCAGCATTTT
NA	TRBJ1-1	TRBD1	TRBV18	CASSPSRQGAEAFF	TGTGCCAGCTCACCATCCAGACAGGGCGCTGAAGCTTTCTTT
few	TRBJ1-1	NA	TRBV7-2	CASTVGRGGTEAFF	TGTGCCAGCACCGTGGGGCGGGGAGGCACTGAAGCTTTCTTT
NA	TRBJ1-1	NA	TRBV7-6	CASTQGPRYTEAFF	TGTGCCAGCACCCAAGGGCCTCGGTACACTGAAGCTTTCTTT